The rows below give T cell receptor beta chains drawn from one sample of a study of T cell responses to AZD1222 COVID-19 vaccine. Repertoires were generated with immunoSEQ multiplex PCR, while TCRdb's copy carries only in-frame clones and drops some. The sample contains 110,000 to 150,000 clones, 80% to 95% of which appear only once. The sequencing here drew on peripheral blood, taken 28 days after the second AZD1222 dose. These receptors all stem from an adult who received the AZD1222 COVID-19 vaccine. The CDR3 runs from the conserved cysteine through the conserved F or W. Fields, in order: D gene, J gene, clone size, V gene, CDR3 protein, CDR3 DNA. D genes are given only for firm matches. Clone sizes are given selectively: once, few, many, or a class where the clone is expanded.

.	TRBJ2-3	.	TRBV7-6	CASSLTGLSGDTQYF	TGTGCCAGCAGCTTAACGGGGCTATCAGGAGATACGCAGTATTTT
.	TRBJ1-5	.	TRBV15	CATSRGGVGNSNQPQHF	TGTGCCACCAGCAGGGGGGGGGTCGGCAATAGCAATCAGCCCCAGCATTTT
.	TRBJ2-1	.	TRBV12-2	CASRLARNRAGTYNEQFF	TGTGCAAGTCGCTTAGCCCGTAACAGGGCGGGGACTTACAATGAGCAGTTCTTC
.	TRBJ1-5	few	TRBV3-1/TRBV3-2	CASSPGSSYSNQPQHF	TGTGCCAGCAGCCCCGGGTCCAGTTATAGCAATCAGCCCCAGCATTTT
.	TRBJ1-1	few	TRBV7-9	CASSLGGAFF	TGTGCCAGCAGCTTAGGTGGGGCTTTCTTT
.	TRBJ1-1	.	TRBV5-4	CASSLAGQNTEAFF	TGTGCCAGCAGCTTGGCCGGGCAGAACACTGAAGCTTTCTTT
.	TRBJ1-5	.	TRBV11-2	CASSPGRLDNQPQHF	TGTGCCAGCAGCCCGGGACGGCTGGACAATCAGCCCCAGCATTTT
TRBD1	TRBJ2-7	.	TRBV6-2/TRBV6-3	CASSYSRDRGSYEQYF	TGTGCCAGCAGTTACTCCCGGGACAGGGGTTCCTACGAGCAGTACTTC
.	TRBJ1-2	once	TRBV18	CASSPDRNYGYTF	TGTGCCAGCTCACCGGACCGTAACTATGGCTACACCTTC
.	TRBJ2-1	.	TRBV4-3	CASSQDHYQQFF	TGCGCCAGCAGCCAAGATCATTACCAGCAGTTCTTC
.	TRBJ1-4	.	TRBV6-5	CASSYAGNEKLFF	TGTGCCAGCAGTTACGCAGGGAATGAAAAACTGTTTTTT
TRBD2	TRBJ2-1	.	TRBV11-2	CASSPLAGPYNEQFF	TGTGCCAGCAGCCCACTAGCGGGACCCTACAATGAGCAGTTCTTC
.	TRBJ2-2	.	TRBV7-9	CASSLVRIGQGYTGELFF	TGTGCCAGCAGCTTAGTAAGAATCGGCCAGGGCTACACCGGGGAGCTGTTTTTT
.	TRBJ2-3	.	TRBV3-1/TRBV3-2	CASSQALRMGATDTQYF	TGTGCCAGCAGCCAAGCTCTCAGGATGGGGGCCACAGATACGCAGTATTTT
TRBD1	TRBJ2-5	.	TRBV6-2/TRBV6-3	CASSSTGQETQYF	TGTGCCAGCAGTTCGACAGGGCAAGAGACCCAGTACTTC
.	TRBJ1-2	.	TRBV25-1	CASSATAYGYTF	TGTGCCAGCAGTGCGACGGCCTATGGCTACACCTTC
.	TRBJ2-3	.	TRBV18	CASSPPTGNTDTQYF	TGTGCCAGCTCACCACCGACGGGGAACACAGATACGCAGTATTTT
.	TRBJ1-5	.	TRBV28	CASSISGRVAQPQHF	TGTGCCAGCAGTATCTCCGGGCGGGTTGCTCAGCCCCAGCATTTT
TRBD1	TRBJ1-3	.	TRBV28	CASSLDRGSGNTIYF	TGTGCCAGCAGTCTCGACAGGGGTTCAGGAAACACCATATATTTT
TRBD1	TRBJ2-1	.	TRBV11-3	CASSLLQGGRDEQFF	TGTGCCAGCAGCTTACTACAGGGGGGCAGGGATGAGCAGTTCTTC
.	TRBJ2-3	.	TRBV30	CAWSGVGTQYF	TGTGCCTGGAGTGGAGTCGGTACGCAGTATTTT
.	TRBJ2-7	.	TRBV7-2	CASSLDATYEQYF	TGTGCCAGCAGCCTCGACGCCACGTACGAGCAGTACTTC
.	TRBJ2-1	few	TRBV7-2	CASSFSLLDSQFF	TGTGCCAGCAGCTTTTCTTTATTGGACAGCCAGTTCTTC
TRBD1	TRBJ1-2	.	TRBV25-1	CASTEGQGANGYTF	TGTGCCAGCACCGAAGGGCAGGGGGCGAATGGCTACACCTTC
.	TRBJ1-2	.	TRBV28	CASSLGGYGYTF	TGTGCCAGCAGTTTAGGGGGCTATGGCTACACCTTC
.	TRBJ2-5	.	TRBV20-1	CSASRREETQYF	TGCAGTGCTAGTCGCAGGGAAGAGACCCAGTACTTC
.	TRBJ1-1	once	TRBV18	CASSPLPTGNPNTEAFF	TGTGCCAGCTCACCACTACCAACAGGGAACCCGAACACTGAAGCTTTCTTT
.	TRBJ2-3	.	TRBV10-3	CAISSDSTDTQYF	TGTGCCATCAGTAGCGATAGCACAGATACGCAGTATTTT
.	TRBJ2-2	.	TRBV11-2	CASSLDPREAGELFF	TGTGCCAGCAGCTTAGATCCTAGGGAAGCCGGGGAGCTGTTTTTT